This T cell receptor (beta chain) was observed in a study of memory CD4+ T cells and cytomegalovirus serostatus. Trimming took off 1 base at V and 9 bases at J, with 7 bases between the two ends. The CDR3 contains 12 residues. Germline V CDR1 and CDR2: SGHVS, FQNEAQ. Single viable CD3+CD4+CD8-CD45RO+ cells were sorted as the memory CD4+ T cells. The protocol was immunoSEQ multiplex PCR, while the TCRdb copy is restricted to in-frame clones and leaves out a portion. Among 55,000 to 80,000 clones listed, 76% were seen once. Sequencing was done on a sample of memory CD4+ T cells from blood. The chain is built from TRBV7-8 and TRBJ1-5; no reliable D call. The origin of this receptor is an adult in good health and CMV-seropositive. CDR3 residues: CASSLGRGPQHF. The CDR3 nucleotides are TGTGCCAGCAGCTTAGGCCGTGGGCCCCAGCATTTT. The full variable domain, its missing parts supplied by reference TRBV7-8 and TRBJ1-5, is GAGVSQSPRYKVAKRGQDVALRCDPISGHVSLFWYQQALGQGPEFLTYFQNEAQLDKSGLPSDRFFAERPEGSVSTLKIQRTQQEDSAVYLCASSLGRGPQHFGDGTRLSIL.